These T cell receptor beta chains were read from a single sample in a study of OX40 agonist ivuxolimab in advanced cancers. The protocol was immunoSEQ multiplex PCR, while the TCRdb copy is restricted to in-frame clones and leaves out a portion. In the table there are some 50,000 clones, about 91% of which are singletons. Sequencing was performed on CD4+ or CD8+ T cells sorted from blood, taken in a trial of the OX40 agonist ivuxolimab. The source of these receptors is an adult with an advanced solid tumor such as melanoma, head and neck, liver or kidney cancer. Each CDR3 is given with its conserved first and last residue. Each record gives: clone size, J gene, V gene, CDR3 length, D gene, CDR3 protein, CDR3 DNA. The D gene is left open where the match is weak. The size of a clone is reported for some rows only, either as once, few or many, or as a class for expanded clones.

clone size: .
J gene: TRBJ2-2
V gene: TRBV9
CDR3 length: 13
D gene: .
CDR3 protein: CASSVSGSGELFF
CDR3 DNA: TGTGCCAGCAGCGTAAGTGGGTCCGGGGAGCTGTTTTTT

clone size: .
J gene: TRBJ1-1
V gene: TRBV11-2
CDR3 length: 15
D gene: .
CDR3 protein: CASSLLGGLNTEAFF
CDR3 DNA: TGTGCCAGCAGCCTACTAGGGGGTCTGAACACTGAAGCTTTCTTT

clone size: .
J gene: TRBJ2-3
V gene: TRBV27
CDR3 length: 15
D gene: TRBD2
CDR3 protein: CASPPGLAGTDTQYF
CDR3 DNA: TGTGCCAGCCCCCCGGGACTAGCGGGCACAGATACGCAGTATTTT

clone size: .
J gene: TRBJ2-1
V gene: TRBV6-1
CDR3 length: 14
D gene: .
CDR3 protein: CASSEVWTPGEQFF
CDR3 DNA: TGTGCCAGCAGTGAAGTGTGGACTCCCGGGGAGCAGTTCTTC

clone size: once
J gene: TRBJ1-1
V gene: TRBV9
CDR3 length: 15
D gene: .
CDR3 protein: CASSVAGGRGTEAFF
CDR3 DNA: TGTGCCAGCAGCGTAGCGGGAGGCAGGGGCACTGAAGCTTTCTTT

clone size: .
J gene: TRBJ2-1
V gene: TRBV15
CDR3 length: 16
D gene: TRBD2
CDR3 protein: CATSRLASGRPAIRIF
CDR3 DNA: TGTGCCACCAGCAGATTGGCTAGCGGGAGACCCGCTATTAGGATCTTC

clone size: once
J gene: TRBJ2-1
V gene: TRBV29-1
CDR3 length: 12
D gene: .
CDR3 protein: CSTRTALGEQFF
CDR3 DNA: TGCAGCACGAGGACGGCACTGGGGGAGCAGTTCTTC

clone size: .
J gene: TRBJ2-7
V gene: TRBV5-1
CDR3 length: 15
D gene: .
CDR3 protein: CASSSPGDPPYEQYF
CDR3 DNA: TGCGCCAGCAGCTCACCGGGGGACCCGCCCTACGAGCAGTACTTC

clone size: .
J gene: TRBJ1-2
V gene: TRBV6-6
CDR3 length: 12
D gene: .
CDR3 protein: CASRIEPYGYTF
CDR3 DNA: TGTGCCAGCCGTATCGAACCTTATGGCTACACCTTC

clone size: .
J gene: TRBJ2-3
V gene: TRBV5-4
CDR3 length: 14
D gene: TRBD2
CDR3 protein: CASSFSGGTDTQYF
CDR3 DNA: TGTGCCAGCAGCTTTTCCGGGGGGACAGATACGCAGTATTTT

clone size: .
J gene: TRBJ1-2
V gene: TRBV5-6
CDR3 length: 15
D gene: .
CDR3 protein: CASSPRRGASYGYTF
CDR3 DNA: TGTGCCAGCAGCCCCAGGCGGGGGGCGTCCTATGGCTACACCTTC

clone size: .
J gene: TRBJ1-2
V gene: TRBV5-4
CDR3 length: 16
D gene: TRBD1
CDR3 protein: CASSPWTGPIDYGYTF
CDR3 DNA: TGTGCCAGCAGCCCCTGGACAGGCCCAATCGACTATGGCTACACCTTC

clone size: .
J gene: TRBJ2-3
V gene: TRBV14
CDR3 length: 16
D gene: .
CDR3 protein: CASSQDRGRGTDTQYF
CDR3 DNA: TGTGCCAGCAGCCAAGATCGGGGTCGAGGCACAGATACGCAGTATTTT

clone size: .
J gene: TRBJ2-3
V gene: TRBV27
CDR3 length: 15
D gene: .
CDR3 protein: CASSLSGRGADTQYF
CDR3 DNA: TGTGCCAGCAGTTTATCCGGGAGAGGGGCAGATACGCAGTATTTT

clone size: .
J gene: TRBJ2-3
V gene: TRBV4-1
CDR3 length: 14
D gene: .
CDR3 protein: CASRRTTSTDTQYF
CDR3 DNA: TGCGCCAGCAGAAGAACGACTAGCACAGATACGCAGTATTTT

clone size: .
J gene: TRBJ2-7
V gene: TRBV7-6
CDR3 length: 20
D gene: .
CDR3 protein: CASSLLGRDMRHPIGDEQYF
CDR3 DNA: TGTGCCAGCAGCCTCCTCGGCCGGGACATGAGGCACCCAATTGGTGACGAGCAGTACTTC

clone size: .
J gene: TRBJ2-5
V gene: TRBV25-1
CDR3 length: 14
D gene: .
CDR3 protein: CASSDPLSGETQYF
CDR3 DNA: TGTGCCAGCAGTGACCCGTTATCCGGAGAGACCCAGTACTTC

clone size: .
J gene: TRBJ2-3
V gene: TRBV7-2
CDR3 length: 14
D gene: .
CDR3 protein: CASSLLGNTDTQYF
CDR3 DNA: TGTGCCAGCAGCTTACTCGGCAACACAGATACGCAGTATTTT

clone size: .
J gene: TRBJ1-1
V gene: TRBV6-1
CDR3 length: 15
D gene: .
CDR3 protein: CASSEDWIMNTEAFF
CDR3 DNA: TGTGCCAGCAGTGAAGATTGGATCATGAACACTGAAGCTTTCTTT

clone size: .
J gene: TRBJ2-2
V gene: TRBV28
CDR3 length: 15
D gene: TRBD1
CDR3 protein: CASSLGQGAVGELFF
CDR3 DNA: TGTGCCAGCAGTCTCGGTCAGGGGGCGGTCGGGGAGCTGTTTTTT